This T cell receptor (beta chain) was captured in a study of TIL therapy for anti-PD-1-resistant metastatic lung cancer. This was the immunoSEQ v3 assay. Produced via immunoSEQ multiplex PCR; TCRdb's table is partial and in-frame only. The sample yields some 60,000 clones, 73% seen once. As to time point: pre-treatment sample, taken before nivolumab and TIL therapy. This sample comprised blood, obtained at baseline. The origin of this receptor is a person aged 25 to 79 with non-small cell lung cancer.

The CDR3 loop is CATRHSGGAADTQYF. In DNA, the CDR3 is TGTGCCACCCGACATAGCGGGGGGGCCGCAGATACGCAGTATTTT. The chain recombines TRBV19 with TRBJ2-3; TRBD2 aligns across 11 bases. This CDR3 is built from 15 residues. V shed 10 bases, J shed 4 bases, and the junction held 10 bases outside the gene matches. The germline V gene encodes CDR1 LNHDA and CDR2 SQIVND (reference sequence).